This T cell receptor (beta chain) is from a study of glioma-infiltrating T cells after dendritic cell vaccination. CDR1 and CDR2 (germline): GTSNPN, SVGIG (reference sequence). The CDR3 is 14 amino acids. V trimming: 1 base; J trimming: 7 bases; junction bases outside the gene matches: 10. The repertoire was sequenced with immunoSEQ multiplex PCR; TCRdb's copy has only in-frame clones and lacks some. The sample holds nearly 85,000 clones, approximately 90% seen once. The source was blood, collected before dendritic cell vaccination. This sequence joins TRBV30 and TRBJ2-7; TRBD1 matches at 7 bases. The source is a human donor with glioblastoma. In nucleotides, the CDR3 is TGTGCCTGGAGTGCCGGGACAGATGGCTGGGAGCAGTACTTC. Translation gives CAWSAGTDGWEQYF.